The rows below give T cell receptor beta chains drawn from one sample of a study of cytomegalovirus exposure and HLA in healthy donors. Data came from immunoSEQ multiplex PCR; TCRdb stores just in-frame clones and leaves some out. The sample has approximately 170,000 clones, 65% to 85% seen once. The sample taken for sequencing was PBMCs. All receptors come from a male donor in good health and CMV-seronegative. The CDR3 runs from the conserved cysteine through the conserved F or W. The D gene is left open where the match is weak. Size is omitted from some rows. Given values are once, few, many or a class for expanded clones.

clone size,CDR3 length,D gene,J gene,V gene,CDR3 protein,CDR3 DNA
.,14,.,TRBJ2-3,TRBV6-4,CASSGTQNTDTQYF,TGTGCCAGCAGCGGGACTCAGAACACAGATACGCAGTATTTT
.,13,.,TRBJ2-3,TRBV30,CAWMRFSTDTQYF,TGTGCCTGGATGCGATTTTCCACAGATACGCAGTATTTT
.,16,TRBD1,TRBJ1-4,TRBV7-9,CASSLSGTGMIEKLFF,TGTGCCAGCAGCTTAAGCGGGACAGGGATGATTGAAAAACTGTTTTTT
.,16,.,TRBJ2-6,TRBV15,CATSRVGGSGANVLTF,TGTGCCACCAGCAGAGTGGGGGGCTCTGGGGCCAACGTCCTGACTTTC
.,16,TRBD1,TRBJ2-3,TRBV5-1,CASSLEGTGAADTQYF,TGCGCCAGCAGCTTGGAGGGGACAGGGGCGGCAGATACGCAGTATTTT
.,18,.,TRBJ2-2,TRBV7-3,CASSLTGTPQSNTGELFF,TGTGCCAGCAGCTTAACCGGGACTCCTCAGTCAAACACCGGGGAGCTGTTTTTT
few,15,.,TRBJ2-2,TRBV4-3,CASSLHEAGTGELFF,TGCGCCAGCAGCCTTCACGAGGCGGGAACCGGGGAGCTGTTTTTT
few,15,.,TRBJ2-4,TRBV6-5,CASSYGAGAKNIQYF,TGTGCCAGCAGTTACGGTGCGGGGGCCAAAAACATTCAGTACTTC
once,12,TRBD2,TRBJ2-3,TRBV29-1,CSVGISGGTQYF,TGCAGCGTTGGTATTTCGGGGGGAACGCAGTATTTT
once,15,TRBD1,TRBJ2-1,TRBV5-4,CASSLAKGQVVKLFF,TGTGCCAGCAGCTTGGCCAAGGGACAGGTGGTAAAGTTGTTCTTC
.,16,.,TRBJ1-2,TRBV28,CASSLSRQLGRYGYTF,TGTGCCAGCAGTTTATCCCGACAGCTAGGCCGCTATGGCTACACCTTC
.,14,.,TRBJ1-3,TRBV30,CAWNRLSVSDTIYF,TGTGCCTGGAATCGACTAAGTGTGAGTGACACCATATATTTT
once,15,TRBD1,TRBJ2-7,TRBV27,CASRGLDRGLYEQYF,TGTGCCAGCAGGGGACTCGACAGGGGGCTTTACGAGCAGTACTTC
.,14,TRBD2,TRBJ2-5,TRBV28,CASIGAGGWETQYF,TGTGCCAGCATTGGAGCGGGGGGATGGGAGACCCAGTACTTC
.,15,TRBD1,TRBJ1-5,TRBV2,CASSWGQGANQPQHF,TGTGCCAGCAGTTGGGGACAGGGGGCCAATCAGCCCCAGCATTTT
.,15,TRBD1,TRBJ2-5,TRBV5-1,CASVPGQGSPETQYF,TGCGCCAGCGTCCCGGGACAGGGTTCACCAGAGACCCAGTACTTC
.,14,TRBD1,TRBJ2-1,TRBV27,CASSWTGRYNEQFF,TGTGCCAGCAGTTGGACAGGGCGGTACAATGAGCAGTTCTTC
.,14,TRBD1,TRBJ1-3,TRBV7-9,CASSRTGGGNTIYF,TGTGCCAGCAGCCGGACAGGGGGTGGAAACACCATATATTTT
.,19,TRBD2,TRBJ2-3,TRBV7-2,CASSLVGRWGRGGPDTQYF,TGTGCCAGCAGCTTAGTTGGCCGATGGGGGCGGGGGGGCCCGGATACGCAGTATTTT
once,14,.,TRBJ2-7,TRBV28,CASSTSDSTYEQYF,TGTGCCAGCAGCACATCGGACAGTACCTACGAGCAGTACTTC
.,14,TRBD1,TRBJ1-1,TRBV28,CASSPGTVNTEAFF,TGTGCCAGCAGTCCCGGGACAGTGAACACTGAAGCTTTCTTT
.,15,TRBD1,TRBJ2-3,TRBV5-1,CASSLTTGFLDTQYF,TGCGCCAGCAGCTTGACGACAGGGTTTCTGGATACGCAGTATTTT
.,12,.,TRBJ2-7,TRBV7-9,CSSSLDVNEQYF,TGTTCCAGCAGCTTAGATGTTAACGAGCAGTACTTC
.,17,TRBD2,TRBJ2-1,TRBV5-1,CASSPTSGSTSYNEQFF,TGCGCCAGCAGCCCGACTAGCGGATCAACATCCTACAATGAGCAGTTCTTC
.,17,.,TRBJ1-5,TRBV5-1,CASSLGEAGGSNQPQHF,TGCGCCAGCAGCCTGGGAGAGGCGGGCGGAAGCAATCAGCCCCAGCATTTT
.,15,TRBD2,TRBJ2-3,TRBV7-8,CASSLTSGSSDTQYF,TGTGCCAGCAGCTTAACTAGCGGGAGTTCCGATACGCAGTATTTT
.,20,TRBD1,TRBJ2-6,TRBV5-5,CASSAATGRKEPSGANVLTF,TGTGCCAGCAGCGCTGCGACAGGGAGAAAAGAACCGTCTGGGGCCAACGTCCTGACTTTC
few,13,.,TRBJ1-2,TRBV5-1,CASSLEGLDGYTF,TGCGCCAGCAGCTTGGAGGGGTTGGATGGCTACACCTTC
.,16,TRBD2,TRBJ2-5,TRBV4-2,CASSQSLAGAVETQYF,TGTGCCAGCAGCCAATCGTTAGCGGGAGCGGTCGAGACCCAGTACTTC
.,15,TRBD2,TRBJ2-1,TRBV6-1,CASLPSGSSYNEQFF,TGTGCCAGCCTACCTAGCGGGAGTTCCTACAATGAGCAGTTCTTC
.,19,.,TRBJ2-6,TRBV7-8,CASSLVGQGSLSGANVLTF,TGTGCCAGCAGCTTAGTAGGCCAGGGAAGCCTCTCTGGGGCCAACGTCCTGACTTTC
.,13,.,TRBJ1-1,TRBV2,CASSSEVNTEAFF,TGTGCCAGCAGTTCTGAGGTGAACACTGAAGCTTTCTTT
few,14,.,TRBJ1-1,TRBV10-3,CAIISGLGNTEAFF,TGTGCCATCATCTCAGGGTTGGGCAACACTGAAGCTTTCTTT
.,14,.,TRBJ2-7,TRBV7-9,CASSLGGLVQEQYF,TGTGCCAGCAGCTTGGGTGGGCTTGTCCAAGAGCAGTACTTC
few,14,.,TRBJ1-5,TRBV19,CASSIDKSRQPQHF,TGTGCCAGTAGTATAGATAAGTCTAGGCAGCCCCAGCATTTT
.,15,.,TRBJ2-5,TRBV5-1,CASSLGAGGGETQYF,TGCGCCAGCAGCTTGGGAGCAGGAGGGGGCGAGACCCAGTACTTC
.,12,.,TRBJ1-2,TRBV6-6,CASSYDSYGYPF,TGTGCCAGCAGTTACGACAGCTATGGCTACCCCTTC
.,14,.,TRBJ1-1,TRBV10-3,CAISEPDSYTEAFF,TGTGCCATCAGTGAGCCGGACAGCTACACTGAAGCTTTCTTT
.,13,.,TRBJ1-5,TRBV19,CASGQSFNQPQHF,TGTGCCAGCGGACAGTCATTCAATCAGCCCCAGCATTTT
.,15,TRBD2,TRBJ2-2,TRBV9,CASSVGGRDTGELFF,TGTGCCAGCAGCGTAGGCGGGAGGGACACCGGGGAGCTGTTTTTT
.,15,TRBD2,TRBJ2-7,TRBV7-2,CASSPGLANTYEQYF,TGTGCCAGCAGCCCAGGACTAGCGAATACCTACGAGCAGTACTTC
.,14,.,TRBJ2-7,TRBV4-2,CASSQERSGYEQYF,TGTGCCAGCAGCCAAGAAAGAAGCGGATACGAGCAGTACTTC
.,16,.,TRBJ2-5,TRBV5-1,CASSLAGWQAGETQYF,TGCGCCAGCAGCTTGGCCGGGTGGCAGGCGGGTGAGACCCAGTACTTC
.,14,.,TRBJ1-1,TRBV19,CASSMWGENTEAFF,TGTGCCAGTAGTATGTGGGGGGAGAACACTGAAGCTTTCTTT
.,12,.,TRBJ2-1,TRBV18,CASSPSGNEQFF,TGTGCCAGCTCACCCTCCGGGAATGAGCAGTTCTTC
.,14,TRBD1,TRBJ2-7,TRBV29-1,CSVETGVSTYEQYF,TGCAGCGTTGAAACAGGGGTGTCGACCTACGAGCAGTACTTC
.,14,TRBD1,TRBJ1-2,TRBV9,CASTKTGEGYGYTF,TGTGCCAGCACCAAGACAGGGGAAGGGTATGGCTACACCTTC
.,17,TRBD1,TRBJ1-1,TRBV18,CASSPQTGAGMNTEAFF,TGTGCCAGCTCACCCCAGACAGGGGCGGGGATGAACACTGAAGCTTTCTTT
once,15,TRBD1,TRBJ1-5,TRBV28,CASSLPWDRGQPQHF,TGTGCCAGCAGTTTACCGTGGGACAGGGGTCAGCCCCAGCATTTT
few,14,TRBD1,TRBJ1-1,TRBV7-9,CASSLSGGYTEAFF,TGTGCCAGCAGCTTATCAGGGGGATACACTGAAGCTTTCTTT
.,15,TRBD1,TRBJ1-1,TRBV6-5,CASSRGQGANTEAFF,TGTGCCAGCTCCCGGGGACAGGGGGCGAACACTGAAGCTTTCTTT
.,19,TRBD1,TRBJ1-1,TRBV12-5,CASSSRPRTGREENTEAFF,TGTGCTAGTAGCTCTAGGCCCCGGACAGGGCGTGAGGAAAACACTGAAGCTTTCTTT